The rows below give T cell receptor beta chains drawn from one sample of a study of PD-L1 blockade in urothelial cancer. Assay: immunoSEQ multiplex PCR; the TCRdb copy retains only in-frame clones and omits some. The sample records 35,000 to 45,000 clones, about four fifths being singletons. The material was PBMCs, obtained around atezolizumab (anti-PD-L1) treatment. All receptors derive from a man aged 60 to 75 with urothelial cancer. CDR3s include the opening cysteine and the closing phenylalanine or tryptophan. A D gene is named only where the DNA matches it firmly. Where a row states a size, it is once, few, many or the class of an expanded clone; other rows omit it.

CDR3 length	clone size	V gene	J gene	D gene	CDR3 protein	CDR3 DNA
15	NA	TRBV11-1	TRBJ2-1	NA	CASSLTGDTYNEQFF	TGTGCCAGCAGCTTAACGGGAGACACCTACAATGAGCAGTTCTTC
16	NA	TRBV11-2	TRBJ2-2	NA	CASSFVGSRNTGELFF	TGTGCCAGCAGCTTTGTGGGCAGCAGGAACACCGGGGAGCTGTTTTTT
16	NA	TRBV2	TRBJ2-5	TRBD1	CASSEFTGGAPETQYF	TGTGCCAGCAGTGAATTTACAGGGGGCGCCCCAGAGACCCAGTACTTC
13	NA	TRBV28	TRBJ2-7	NA	CASSSPVTYEQYF	TGTGCCAGCAGTTCGCCAGTAACCTACGAGCAGTACTTC
13	NA	TRBV19	TRBJ1-5	NA	CASSTLQEGPQHF	TGTGCCAGTAGTACCTTACAAGAGGGGCCCCAGCATTTT
15	NA	TRBV23-1	TRBJ1-5	NA	CASSLNCRDNQPQHF	TGCGCCAGCAGTCTGAATTGTCGGGACAATCAGCCCCAGCATTTT
15	NA	TRBV7-2	TRBJ2-5	NA	CASSQSGWVGETQYF	TGTGCCAGCAGCCAATCGGGGTGGGTAGGAGAGACCCAGTACTTC
12	medium-sized	TRBV11-2	TRBJ2-1	NA	CASSFNTPEQFF	TGTGCCAGCAGCTTTAACACCCCGGAGCAGTTCTTC
14	NA	TRBV2	TRBJ2-7	TRBD1	CASRQGASSYEQYF	TGTGCCAGCAGACAGGGGGCAAGCTCCTACGAGCAGTACTTC
16	NA	TRBV27	TRBJ1-1	TRBD1	CASSFLAGTGFAEAFF	TGTGCCAGCAGTTTCCTCGCTGGGACAGGGTTCGCTGAAGCTTTCTTT
15	NA	TRBV19	TRBJ2-5	NA	CASSMGAGGGETQYF	TGTGCCAGTAGTATGGGGGCGGGCGGGGGAGAGACCCAGTACTTC